This T cell receptor (beta chain) was documented in a study of technical replicates of blood from a handful of donors. Produced via immunoSEQ multiplex PCR; TCRdb's table is partial and in-frame only. The sample lists 74,000 or so clones, 85% to 95% occurring once. Sequenced input: T cells isolated from PBMCs. The sequence came from a human donor in good health.

CDR3 nucleotides: TGTGCCAGCAGCTTACTAAAAGCGGGAGTTGATTGGGAGACCCAGTACTTC. It is translated as CASSLLKAGVDWETQYF. The V and J genes are TRBV7-9 and TRBJ2-5, with TRBD2 identical over 8 bases. This CDR3 region has 17 residues. The germline V gene has CDR1 SEHNR and CDR2 FQNEAQ (reference sequence). The V segment lost 2 bases and the J segment 5 bases; nucleotides outside the gene matches: 13.